This T cell receptor beta chain emerged from a study of T cell responses to AZD1222 COVID-19 vaccine. Study-level results: White British people made up most donors, females outnumbered males, and clonal diversity was possibly underestimated. Spike regions recognized by vaccine-associated CD4 TCRs spanned the protein, led by 160-218 and 743-854.

This table comes from immunoSEQ multiplex PCR, and its TCRdb copy is limited to in-frame clones, with some not included. Here the sample spans 180,000 or so clones, about 93% being singletons. This CDR3 comprises 14 residues. Trimming at V came to 0 bases and at J to 4 bases, leaving 2 bases not matched to a gene. Germline V gene lookup returns CDR1 LNHNV and CDR2 YYDKDF (reference sequence). With regard to this clone: The antigen remains unidentified.

The analysis combined second doses at about 4 or about 12 weeks. This TCR was recovered from an adult who received the AZD1222 COVID-19 vaccine. This specimen consisted of peripheral blood, obtained 28 days after the second AZD1222 dose. This chain uses TRBV15 with TRBJ2-7; 8 bases align to TRBD1. The CDR3 reads CATSRDRGPYEQYF. In DNA, the CDR3 is TGTGCCACCAGCAGAGACAGGGGGCCTTACGAGCAGTACTTC.